These T cell receptor beta chains were read from a single sample in a study of regulatory T cells in long-lasting Graves disease. One entry per CDR3 protein results from TCRdb running MiXCR on the multiplex PCR reads. In the table there are some 240,000 distinct CDR3 sequences, around 20% of which are singletons. The same specimen was also included in a second study, on T cells in Graves' hyperthyroidism and ophthalmopathy.

This specimen consisted of peripheral blood mononuclear cells (PBMCs), obtained at new diagnosis, from a patient treated with antithyroid drugs. The receptors shown here come from a woman under 40 with Graves disease. Each CDR3 is given with its conserved first and last residue. The D gene is left open where the match is weak. Size is omitted from some rows. Given values are once, few, many or a class for expanded clones.

clone_size	v_call	j_call	d_call	cdr3_aa	cdr3_nt
many	TRBV12-3/TRBV12-4	TRBJ2-3	NA	CASSYLRGDTQYF	TGTGCCAGCAGTTATTTAAGGGGGGATACGCAGTATTTT
many	TRBV12-3/TRBV12-4	TRBJ2-7	NA	CASSLSATGRYEQYF	TGTGCCAGCAGTTTAAGTGCGACCGGACGATACGAGCAGTACTTC
many	TRBV6-5	TRBJ1-5	NA	CASSSAGGNQPQHF	TGTGCCAGCAGTTCAGCAGGGGGCAATCAGCCCCAGCATTTT
many	TRBV20-1	TRBJ2-1	NA	CSARDRSGSHRGEQFF	TGCAGTGCTAGAGATAGGTCAGGATCCCACCGTGGAGAGCAGTTCTTC
NA	TRBV30	TRBJ2-7	NA	CAWMVWETYEQYF	TGTGCCTGGATGGTCTGGGAGACTTACGAGCAGTACTTC
many	TRBV28	TRBJ2-7	NA	CASSLLTHEQYF	TGTGCCAGCAGTTTACTGACTCACGAGCAGTACTTC
many	TRBV4-1	TRBJ2-7	TRBD1	CASSPGDRGIAEQYF	TGCGCCAGCAGCCCGGGGGACAGGGGGATCGCCGAGCAGTACTTC
many	TRBV7-9	TRBJ1-6	TRBD1	CASSQDRQGPNNSPLHF	TGTGCCAGCAGCCAAGACCGACAGGGCCCAAATAATTCACCCCTCCACTTT
NA	TRBV11-2	TRBJ2-7	NA	CASSPVGVNPYEQYF	TGTGCCAGCAGCCCCGTAGGGGTCAATCCGTACGAGCAGTACTTC
many	TRBV30	TRBJ1-2	TRBD1	CAWSVFFSQGQGDYGYTF	TGTGCCTGGAGTGTGTTTTTCTCTCAAGGACAGGGGGACTATGGCTACACCTTC
NA	TRBV28	TRBJ2-2	TRBD2	CASSLVGGPWTGELFF	TGTGCCAGCAGTTTAGTGGGAGGGCCTTGGACCGGGGAGCTGTTTTTT
NA	TRBV3-1	TRBJ2-5	NA	CASSPGLSRGTQYF	TGTGCCAGCAGCCCGGGACTGTCCCGGGGGACCCAGTACTTC
many	TRBV5-1	TRBJ1-1	TRBD1	CASSRDRAGTEAFF	TGCGCCAGCAGCCGGGACAGGGCGGGCACTGAAGCTTTCTTT
NA	TRBV30	TRBJ1-2	NA	CAWSPLPSVLDYGYTF	TGTGCCTGGAGTCCTCTCCCCTCAGTCCTCGACTATGGCTACACCTTC
NA	TRBV10-3	TRBJ1-1	TRBD1	CAISDRVTDTEAFF	TGTGCCATCAGCGACAGGGTAACGGACACTGAAGCTTTCTTT
NA	TRBV20-1	TRBJ1-4	TRBD1	CSARIMGTGGEKLFF	TGCAGTGCTAGAATAATGGGAACAGGGGGTGAAAAACTGTTTTTT
many	TRBV12-3/TRBV12-4	TRBJ2-1	TRBD2	CASSEGAGGARDEQFF	TGTGCCAGCAGTGAGGGAGCGGGAGGCGCTAGGGATGAGCAGTTCTTC
NA	TRBV27	TRBJ2-5	NA	CASSPRQGRSQETQYF	TGTGCCAGCAGTCCTCGCCAGGGACGGTCTCAAGAGACCCAGTACTTC
many	TRBV20-1	TRBJ2-7	TRBD2	CSAPPPERAGVRGEQYF	TGCAGTGCTCCACCCCCGGAGAGAGCGGGAGTTCGCGGGGAGCAGTACTTC
many	TRBV12-3/TRBV12-4	TRBJ1-5	NA	CASSFGQVNQPQHF	TGTGCCAGCAGTTTTGGCCAGGTCAATCAGCCCCAGCATTTT
many	TRBV20-1	TRBJ1-6	NA	CSARDLSGQSKEDSPLHF	TGCAGTGCTAGAGATCTGTCCGGCCAATCCAAAGAGGATTCACCCCTCCACTTT
many	TRBV12-3/TRBV12-4	TRBJ2-1	NA	CASSSSSYNEQFF	TGTGCCAGCAGTTCGAGCTCCTACAATGAGCAGTTCTTC
many	TRBV30	TRBJ2-1	TRBD2	CAWGSGGSYNEQFF	TGTGCCTGGGGGTCGGGGGGCTCCTACAATGAGCAGTTCTTC
many	TRBV6-2/TRBV6-3	TRBJ2-7	TRBD2	CASSALAGGGYEQYF	TGTGCCAGCAGCGCACTTGCGGGGGGAGGTTACGAGCAGTACTTC
many	TRBV20-1	TRBJ1-1	NA	CSARDATRDTEAFF	TGCAGTGCTAGAGATGCCACGCGAGACACTGAAGCTTTCTTT
many	TRBV19	TRBJ2-3	TRBD2	CASSPGLGGYTQYF	TGTGCCAGTAGTCCAGGACTAGGCGGATATACGCAGTATTTT
many	TRBV11-1	TRBJ2-3	TRBD2	CASSTQTSGRGNTQYF	TGTGCCAGCAGCACCCAGACTAGCGGGAGGGGGAATACGCAGTATTTT
many	TRBV20-1	TRBJ1-1	NA	CSAPKPNMNTEAFF	TGCAGTGCCCCGAAACCCAACATGAACACTGAAGCTTTCTTT